A selection of T cell receptor beta chains follows, all from one sample in a study of identical twins. TCRdb re-called the 5' RACE reads through MiXCR, storing one row per CDR3 protein. Of 280,000 or so distinct CDR3 sequences listed, about 8% are singletons. This same sample was also taken into another study, of yellow fever vaccine responses in identical twins.

The sequenced sample consisted of memory (CD45RO+) T cells sorted from blood. The receptors derive from a woman under 30 in good health. CDR3s include the opening cysteine and the closing phenylalanine or tryptophan.

J | V | CDR3
TRBJ2-7 | TRBV7-9 | CASSLGQGTDEQYF
TRBJ2-7 | TRBV11-3 | CASSLGPGTNEQYF
TRBJ2-3 | TRBV6-5 | CASSSGTGAIGQYF
TRBJ1-5 | TRBV20-1 | CSANLGTGIYSNQPQHF
TRBJ2-7 | TRBV27 | CASRLRGSYEQYF
TRBJ1-4 | TRBV3-1 | CASSLGPEKLFF
TRBJ1-1 | TRBV28 | CASSFPPRTAHEAFF
TRBJ2-2 | TRBV10-3 | CAISDPKTTGELFF
TRBJ2-3 | TRBV10-3 | CAISISQGGTDTQYF
TRBJ1-5 | TRBV4-2 | CASSQEDRGLFSNQPQHF
TRBJ2-3 | TRBV20-1 | CSARDSGAPRADTQYF
TRBJ2-7 | TRBV28 | CASSPARWAGDEQYF
TRBJ2-5 | TRBV5-6 | CASSWAQRERRETQYF
TRBJ1-1 | TRBV18 | CASSPSRADTEAFF
TRBJ2-5 | TRBV5-1 | CASSPGTLPGETQYF
TRBJ2-3 | TRBV18 | CASSPKSVTQYF
TRBJ1-1 | TRBV6-1 | CASSRGLEAFF
TRBJ1-6 | TRBV5-6 | CASSLTGMDSPLHF
TRBJ1-4 | TRBV5-1 | CASSEGLEGGKLFF
TRBJ1-2 | TRBV5-8 | CASSTGQAYGYTF
TRBJ2-2 | TRBV11-2 | CASSWDGGGELFF
TRBJ2-7 | TRBV25-1 | CASREESSPYEQYF
TRBJ2-1 | TRBV5-1 | CASSLAGLAGGFSYNEQFF
TRBJ2-4 | TRBV5-1 | CASSLDSEIQYF
TRBJ2-5 | TRBV11-2 | CASSFSGVKETQYF
TRBJ1-2 | TRBV20-1 | CSARDYREFYGYTF
TRBJ1-2 | TRBV28 | CASKNSIYGYTF
TRBJ2-7 | TRBV28 | CASRDRDYTYEQYF
TRBJ2-6 | TRBV5-1 | CASSLRGSRSSGANVLTF
TRBJ2-2 | TRBV29-1 | CSVPRGGSGTGELFF
TRBJ1-6 | TRBV12-3/TRBV12-4 | CASSHSSYNSPLHF
TRBJ2-7 | TRBV6-1 | CASSEPNLHYEQYF
TRBJ1-4 | TRBV5-5 | CASSSGFSEKLFF
TRBJ2-5 | TRBV29-1 | CSVEDPGIQETQYF
TRBJ2-1 | TRBV2 | CATGTSGESSYNEQFF
TRBJ2-1 | TRBV24-1 | CATSDPSGASYNEQFF
TRBJ2-2 | TRBV15 | CATSRTRGRYTGELFF
TRBJ2-2 | TRBV9 | CASSVGQPTGELFF
TRBJ1-2 | TRBV11-2 | CASSSEIFGGYTF
TRBJ1-4 | TRBV5-1 | CASTSGGTNEKLFF
TRBJ2-5 | TRBV7-8 | CASSLGHKETQYF
TRBJ2-7 | TRBV14 | CASSQEGVGLAGEEQYF
TRBJ1-3 | TRBV2 | CASSRDFSGNTIYF
TRBJ2-1 | TRBV20-1 | CSLPGMAENEQFF
TRBJ1-2 | TRBV12-3/TRBV12-4 | CASSPVAANYGYTF
TRBJ2-7 | TRBV6-1 | CASSATGVGEQYF
TRBJ1-4 | TRBV2 | CASSELKLWEKLFF
TRBJ1-4 | TRBV2 | CASSAGPYEKLFF
TRBJ2-1 | TRBV18 | CASSQTGDGYNEQFF